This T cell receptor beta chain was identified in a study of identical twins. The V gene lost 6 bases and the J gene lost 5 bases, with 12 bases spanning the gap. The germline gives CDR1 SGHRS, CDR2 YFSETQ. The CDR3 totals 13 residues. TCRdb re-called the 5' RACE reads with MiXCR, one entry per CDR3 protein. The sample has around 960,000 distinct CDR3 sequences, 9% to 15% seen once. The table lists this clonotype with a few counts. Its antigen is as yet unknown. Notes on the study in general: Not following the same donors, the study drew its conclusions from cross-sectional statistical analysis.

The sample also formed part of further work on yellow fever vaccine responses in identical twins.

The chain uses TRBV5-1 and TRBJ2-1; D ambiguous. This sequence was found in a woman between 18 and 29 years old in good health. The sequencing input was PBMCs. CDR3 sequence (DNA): TGCGCCAGCAATCTGGATCGGGACAATGAGCAGTTCTTC. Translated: CASNLDRDNEQFF. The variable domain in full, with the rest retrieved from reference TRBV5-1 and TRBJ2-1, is KAGVTQTPRYLIKTRGQQVTLSCSPISGHRSVSWYQQTPGQGLQFLFEYFSETQRNKGNFPGRFSGRQFSNSRSEMNVSTLELGDSALYLCASNLDRDNEQFFGPGTRLTVL.